Described below is a single TCR beta chain sequence and its context. A junction end diverges from the germline sequence, so it may reflect a read error. This sample is drawn from a study of tumor-infiltrating lymphocytes in primary liver carcinoma. Study overall: Recorded tumor stage was T1-T3 N0M0, with diameters of about 4 to 11 cm.

Germline loops: CDR1 SGDLS, CDR2 YYNGEE. The CDR3 sequence is 13 residues long. Extraction of RNA together with DNA used roughly 19-31 mg of unsorted bulk tissue. Enrolled patients were chronically infected with HBV and treatment-naive. Constant-region priming of around 530 ng total RNA yielded TCR beta cDNA. Three-round nested multiplex PCR performed with slightly modified ARM-PCR produced the TCR beta libraries. Rounds one and two of PCR, each of roughly 10 cycles, were primed with TRBV1-TRBV30 forward primers and a C-beta reverse primer. One entry per CDR3 protein, called by TCRdb with MiXCR from the multiplex PCR reads. Here the sample spans roughly 30,000 distinct CDR3 sequences, 76% being singletons.

The chain joins TRBV9 to TRBJ2-6; possible D gene TRBD2, 6 bases. Input material: liver tumor tissue from sampling region 5. Subset defined: tumor region T5, tumor centre. This TCR derives from a man aged 35-49 years with primary liver carcinoma and hepatitis B virus infection. The chain's CDR3 is CASRVGGANVLTF. CDR3 coding DNA: TGTGCCAGCAGGGTAGGCGGGGCCAATGTCCTGACTTTC.